This T cell receptor (beta chain) was recovered during a study of blood T cell repertoires in COVID-19. Germline V gives CDR1 MNHEY, CDR2 SVGEGT. The CDR3 is 13 amino acids. Losses at the gene ends were 5 bases for V and 6 bases for J; bases not matched to a gene: 5. The method was immunoSEQ multiplex PCR; TCRdb's version includes in-frame clones alone and lacks a portion of them. Here the sample spans 130,000 to 150,000 clones, about nine tenths being singletons. The chain recombines TRBV6-2 or TRBV6-3 with TRBJ2-7; 9 nucleotides line up with TRBD2. Specimen: PBMCs or T cells enriched from blood (not recorded which). This TCR derives from a woman aged 40 to 49 who had been exposed to COVID-19. The DNA of the CDR3 is TGTGCCAGCAGTCCCGGACTAGCGCGCGAGCAGTACTTC. It translates to CASSPGLAREQYF.